The entry that follows covers one T cell receptor beta chain sequence. The antigen it binds to is not known. Per-nucleotide qualities are absent, and no much larger clonotype sits a single base away. Patients with autoimmune disease history or receiving systemic immunosuppression were excluded from the trial. Peripheral blood for TCR sequencing was collected from all dose cohorts at baseline, on cycle 4 day 1, and on cycle 7 day 1. Samples came from an open-label, multicenter, first-in-human phase I dose-escalation trial of ivuxolimab. The trial enrolled adults with locally advanced or metastatic head and neck squamous cell, hepatocellular, melanoma or renal cell carcinoma. Before TCR sequencing, CD4+ and CD8+ T cells were separately sorted from peripheral blood. This sample is drawn from a study of OX40 agonist ivuxolimab in advanced cancers. The study in broad terms: Ivuxolimab, which targeted the costimulatory receptor OX40 (CD134), was an agonistic, fully human IgG2 monoclonal antibody. Intravenous ivuxolimab was administered to patients every 2 weeks at six dose levels: 0.01, 0.1, 0.3, 1.5, 3 and 10 mg/kg. Among the approximately 54 dose-escalation patients, 19 had hepatocellular carcinoma, approximately 15 melanoma, 9 renal cell carcinoma and 9 head and neck cancer. In the dose-escalation cohort, 75% to 85% of patients were male, and the mean age was roughly 60 years with a range of about 20 to 80. Prior anti-PD-1, anti-PD-L1 or anti-CTLA-4 therapy was permitted, and 35% to 40% of dose-escalation patients had received checkpoint inhibitors. Partial responses occurred in three dose-escalation patients: two with cutaneous melanoma and one with hepatocellular carcinoma. The purpose of peripheral TCRbeta sequencing was to test whether ivuxolimab changed TCR sequence diversity and led to clonal T-cell expansion. The monotherapy dose-escalation portion (N ≈ 55 patients) of the phase I ivuxolimab trial is reported in the paper.

Study-wide findings and limitations: Clonal expansion of both CD4+ and CD8+ blood T cells was observed from baseline to week 6 at doses 0.1 to 3.0 mg/kg. After ivuxolimab, more expanded clones were found on average in CD8+ T cells than in CD4+ T cells. Antigen specificity was not determined for the clonally expanded peripheral T cells. In partial responders in the 0.1-3.0 mg/kg groups, normalized peripheral clonal expansion was found to be among the lowest, especially among CD8+ T cells. Low levels of normalized T-cell clonal expansion were also seen in some patients who did not respond.

Cut back by 2 bases and 2 bases, the V and J ends lie 13 bases apart. From a lookup of the germline V gene, CDR1 and CDR2 are ENHRY and SYGVKD. Including cysteine and phenylalanine, the CDR3 has 15 amino acids. The kept DNA is CDR3 alone, 45 bases in frame from the first base. Genomic DNA was extracted from sorted cells for sequencing of the TCRbeta CDR3 region. The immunoSEQ Assay was used for sequencing of TCRbeta CDR3 regions. TCRdb stores this immuneACCESS table with in-frame sequences only. Part of the clones is absent; in the studies checked, under half of the shortfall reflects unresolved V genes, and no reason is known for the rest. This sample holds tens of thousands of clones; 85% to 95% were observed only once. The ten largest clones add up to 10% to 15% of the sample.

This sequence originates from an adult with an advanced solid tumor such as melanoma, head and neck, liver or kidney cancer. Here the chain combines TRBV10-3 and TRBJ2-7; matching of 6 bases hints at TRBD1 as the D gene. This specimen was CD4+ or CD8+ T cells sorted from blood, taken in a trial of the OX40 agonist ivuxolimab. The CDR3 protein sequence reads: CAISERGQIPYEQYF. The DNA is TGTGCCATCAGTGAGAGGGGACAAATCCCCTACGAGCAGTACTTC.